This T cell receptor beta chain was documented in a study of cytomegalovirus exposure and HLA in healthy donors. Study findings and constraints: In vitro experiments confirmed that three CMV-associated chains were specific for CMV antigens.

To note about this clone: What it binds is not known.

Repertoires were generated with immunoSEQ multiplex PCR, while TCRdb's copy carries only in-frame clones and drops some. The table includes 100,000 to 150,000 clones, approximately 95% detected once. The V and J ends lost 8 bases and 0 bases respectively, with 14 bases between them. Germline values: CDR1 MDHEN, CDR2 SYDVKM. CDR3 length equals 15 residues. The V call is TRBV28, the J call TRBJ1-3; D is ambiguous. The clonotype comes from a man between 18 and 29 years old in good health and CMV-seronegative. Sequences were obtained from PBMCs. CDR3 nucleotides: TGTGCCAGCGCGGATGGCGGAAGCTCTGGAAACACCATATATTTT. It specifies CASADGGSSGNTIYF.